The 29 T cell receptor beta chains listed next were all sequenced from one sample in a study of cytomegalovirus exposure and HLA in healthy donors. PCR primers comprised 60 Vbeta and 13 Jbeta primers. The table came from immunoSEQ multiplex PCR; TCRdb's copy has only in-frame clones and leaves some out. The sample consists of approximately 200,000 clones, less than 85% of them appearing once. The specimen sequenced was PBMCs. These receptors all stem from a girl aged 2-15 years in good health and CMV-seronegative.

A few counts support this clone. The CDR3 DNA reads TGTGCCAGTAGCCCGGACAGGGGACTTAATGAAAAACTGTTTTTT. Amino acid sequence: CASSPDRGLNEKLFF. This sequence joins TRBV19 and TRBJ1-4; 9 positions agree with TRBD1. CDR1 is LNHDA and CDR2 is SQIVND in the germline V gene (reference sequence). This CDR3 spans 15 amino acids. Trimming took 6 bases from V and 4 from J; bases not matched to a gene: 6. The full variable domain, its missing parts supplied by reference TRBV19 and TRBJ1-4, is DGGITQSPKYLFRKEGQNVTLSCEQNLNHDAMYWYRQDPGQGLRLIYYSQIVNDFQKGDIAEGYSVSREKKESFPLTVTSAQKNPTAFYLCASSPDRGLNEKLFFGSGTQLSVL.

This clone was recorded once. The chain links TRBV28 to TRBJ1-1; tentative D call: TRBD1 (5 bases). The CDR3 sequence is 13 residues long. Per germline, CDR1 MDHEN and CDR2 SYDVKM. V shed 7 bases and J shed 5 bases, with 14 bases lying between them. The CDR3 region is CASKLQTATEAFF. In DNA, the CDR3 is TGTGCCAGCAAACTACAGACAGCAACTGAAGCTTTCTTT.

The chain has TRBV13 and TRBJ2-5, with TRBD2 matching 10 bases. The J segment lost 5 bases and the V segment lost 6 bases, leaving 9 bases of the junction unmatched. Germline CDR1 reads PRHDT; CDR2 reads FYEKMQ (reference sequence). CDR3 length: 15 amino acids. The CDR3 loop is CASSSAGGLLETQYF. CDR3 bases: TGTGCCAGCAGTTCAGCGGGGGGGCTTCTCGAGACCCAGTACTTC.

This rearrangement joins TRBV5-4 to TRBJ2-5; 7 nucleotides align to TRBD1. Per the germline V gene, CDR1 is SGHNT and CDR2 is YYREEE (reference sequence). After removal of 0 bases from V and 3 bases from J, the junction contained 2 bases not matched to a gene. The CDR3 extends over 14 amino acids. This CDR3 is CASSLEDREETQYF. CDR3 sequence (DNA): TGTGCCAGCAGCTTGGAAGACAGGGAAGAGACCCAGTACTTC.

The gene calls are TRBV4-1 and TRBJ1-1; no definite D call. The V end lost 0 bases, the J end lost 5 bases, and 4 bases lay between the germline ends. The CDR3 spans 12 residues. Germline V gene data show CDR1 as MGHRA and CDR2 as YSYEKL. The DNA for the CDR3 is TGCGCCAGCAGCCAAGATCTGACTGAAGCTTTCTTT. It is translated as CASSQDLTEAFF.

CDR3 in amino acids: CASSSRLGGQSSTDTQYF. As DNA, the CDR3 is TGCGCCAGCAGCTCCAGACTAGGGGGACAGTCTAGCACAGATACGCAGTATTTT. The genes are TRBV4-1 and TRBJ2-3, with a possible D match to TRBD1 (7 bases). Germline lookup yields CDR1 MGHRA and CDR2 YSYEKL. V was trimmed by 5 bases and J by 0 bases, leaving 21 bases between them. This CDR3 comprises 18 residues.

The chain uses TRBV28 and TRBJ1-4, with 7 bases lining up with TRBD1. The length of the CDR3 is 14 residues. The ends lost 5 bases at V and 9 bases at J; junction bases unmatched: 9. Per the germline V gene, CDR1 is MDHEN and CDR2 is SYDVKM. The CDR3 loop is CASSAPGQIQKLFF. The CDR3 nucleotides read TGTGCCAGCAGTGCCCCGGGACAGATACAAAAACTGTTTTTT.

V and J are TRBV6-5 and TRBJ2-3; no firm D call. The CDR3 loop spans 13 amino acids. With 6 bases removed from V and 0 bases from J, the gap between germline ends came to 7 bases. The germline V gene encodes CDR1 MNHEY and CDR2 SVGAGI. The CDR3 DNA is TGTGCCAGCAGGGAGTCTAGCACAGATACGCAGTATTTT. Encoded protein: CASRESSTDTQYF.

The rearrangement joins TRBV6-1 to TRBJ2-7; a possible D gene is TRBD2 (5 bases). V was clipped by 6 bases and J by 1 base, with 10 bases between them. In germline, CDR1 is MNHNS, CDR2 SASEGT. The CDR3 spans 13 residues. The CDR3 loop reads CASSGLGSYEQYF. The CDR3 nucleotides read TGTGCCAGCAGCGGACTGGGTTCCTACGAGCAGTACTTC.

V is TRBV27 and J is TRBJ2-7, with 8 bases matching TRBD2. CDR1 MNHEY and CDR2 SMNVEV come from the germline V gene (reference sequence). This CDR3 has 15 residues. V was clipped by 5 bases and J by 0 bases; unmatched bases: 6. The CDR3 region has the DNA TGTGCCAGCAGTCCCGGGAGGGCGAGCTCCTACGAGCAGTACTTC. It codes for CASSPGRASSYEQYF.

This chain links TRBV30 with TRBJ2-5, with D perhaps matching TRBD1 (7 bases). The DNA end lines up better with TRBJ2-7; the J call may be wrong. CDR1 is GTSNPN, CDR2 SVGIG, per germline (reference sequence). The CDR3 length is 13 residues. The CDR3 reads CAWSVAGGNEQYF. The CDR3 bases are TGTGCCTGGAGTGTCGCAGGGGGGAACGAGCAGTACTTC.

The chain employs TRBV30 and TRBJ1-1; 8 nucleotides match TRBD1. CDR1 is GTSNPN, CDR2 SVGIG, per germline (reference sequence). The CDR3 is 16 residues long. V was clipped by 0 bases and J by 4 bases; unmatched bases: 10. CDR3 sequence (DNA): TGTGCCTGGAGTGTGATGACCGGACAGGGAGGCACTGAAGCTTTCTTT. Residues: CAWSVMTGQGGTEAFF.

The chain employs TRBV29-1 and TRBJ2-7; TRBD1 might be the D (5 bases). Germline loops: CDR1 SQVTM, CDR2 ANQGSEA. The CDR3 contains 11 residues. Trimming shortened V by 6 bases and J by 9 bases, and 15 bases separated the two germline ends. CDR3 coding DNA: TGCAGCGTCCCCATACCAACAGGGCAGTACTTC. This gives the protein CSVPIPTGQYF.

The table lists this clone with a few counts. This chain links TRBV29-1 with TRBJ1-2; the match to TRBD1 covers 7 bases. CDR3 length: 14 residues. J lost 8 bases, V lost 1 base, and 10 bases had no gene match. The V gene's germline CDR1 is SQVTM and CDR2 ANQGSEA. CDR3 sequence (DNA): TGCAGCGTTGAAGCTTCAACCTACAGGGGAGGCTACACCTTC. Protein sequence: CSVEASTYRGGYTF.

This rearrangement joins TRBV7-9 to TRBJ2-5; 7 bases map to TRBD1. Germline assignment: CDR1 SEHNR and CDR2 FQNEAQ (reference sequence). The CDR3 has 15 amino acids. The V and J ends lost 2 bases and 2 bases, in that order; junction bases with no gene match: 5. The DNA of the CDR3 is TGTGCCAGCAGCTTACTGACAGGGATGCAAGAGACCCAGTACTTC. As protein: CASSLLTGMQETQYF.

This chain uses TRBV7-9 with TRBJ1-2; 7 nucleotides align to TRBD1. Per germline, CDR1 SEHNR and CDR2 FQNEAQ (reference sequence). The CDR3 is 13 amino acids. With V trimmed by 3 bases and J by 4 bases, 2 bases remained unmatched. The CDR3 spells CASSFRQGYGYTF. CDR3 in DNA: TGTGCCAGCAGCTTTAGACAGGGCTATGGCTACACCTTC.

V gene TRBV6-5 combines with J gene TRBJ1-3; 7 bases map to TRBD1. The CDR3 runs to 15 residues. CDR1 is MNHEY and CDR2 is SVGAGI in the germline V gene. V shed 0 bases and J 6 bases; nucleotides not matched to a gene: 5. The CDR3 spells CASSYSTGLLNTIYF. Here the CDR3 DNA reads TGTGCCAGCAGTTACTCGACAGGGTTGTTAAACACCATATATTTT.

The chain recombines TRBV6-6 with TRBJ2-7, with 7 bases matching TRBD1. Germline values: CDR1 MNHNY, CDR2 SVGAGI (reference sequence). After removal of 4 bases from V and 5 bases from J, the junction contained 8 bases not matched to a gene. The CDR3 runs 14 residues. The DNA of the CDR3 is TGTGCCAGCAGTTTTTCATTGACAGGGAACGAGCAGTACTTC. Translated: CASSFSLTGNEQYF.

The rearrangement links TRBV6-6 to TRBJ1-1; tentatively, D is TRBD1 (6 bases). Between the trimmed V and J ends, which lost 7 bases and 3 bases, there was a span of 12 bases. CDR3 length: 13 amino acids. Germline CDR1 reads MNHNY; CDR2 reads SVGAGI (reference sequence). The CDR3, as DNA: TGTGCCAGCAATCACAGGGCGGACACTGAAGCTTTCTTT. Protein: CASNHRADTEAFF.

The chain is built from TRBV7-8 and TRBJ2-3; 15 bases agree with TRBD2. The germline V gene has CDR1 SGHVS and CDR2 FQNEAQ. The CDR3 contains 17 residues. The ends lost 5 bases at V and 3 bases at J; junction bases unmatched: 6. CDR3 in amino acids: CASSPGTSGGITDTQYF. In DNA, the CDR3 is TGTGCCAGCAGCCCAGGGACTAGCGGGGGGATTACAGATACGCAGTATTTT.

Only a few counts were recorded for this clone. The CDR3 coding sequence is TGCGCCAGCAGCGAGGAGGGGCCGGGGGGGACCCAGTACTTC. This gives the protein CASSEEGPGGTQYF. The gene calls are TRBV5-1 and TRBJ2-5; 7 bases are shared with TRBD2. This CDR3 region has 14 residues. CDR1 and CDR2 (germline): SGHRS, YFSETQ. V was clipped by 4 bases and J by 7 bases; unmatched bases: 10.

The gene calls are TRBV27 and TRBJ2-7, with 10 bases lining up with TRBD1. The V segment lost 3 bases and the J segment 3 bases; nucleotides outside the gene matches: 5. This CDR3 comprises 15 residues. Germline values: CDR1 MNHEY, CDR2 SMNVEV (reference sequence). The CDR3 region has the DNA TGTGCCAGCAGTTTTCTCCGGACAGGGGGCTACGAGCAGTACTTC. Amino acids: CASSFLRTGGYEQYF.

The chain joins TRBV5-4 to TRBJ1-2; the D gene is possibly TRBD1 (5 bases). From germline, CDR1 is SGHNT and CDR2 YYREEE (reference sequence). The CDR3 runs 13 residues. V lost 4 bases to trimming and J lost 5 bases, with 12 bases between them. CDR3 sequence reads: CASSPGGDYGYTF. In nucleotides, the CDR3 is TGTGCCAGCAGCCCGGGAGGGGATTATGGCTACACCTTC.

The rearrangement joins TRBV19 to TRBJ2-7; D is perhaps TRBD1 (6 bases). This CDR3 is 13 amino acids long. Trimming cost V 3 bases and J 2 bases, with 8 bases left between them. Germline V lookup: CDR1 LNHDA, CDR2 SQIVND (reference sequence). CDR3 DNA: TGTGCCAGTAGTATGGGGACAACCTACGAGCAGTACTTC. Translating it yields CASSMGTTYEQYF.

The V and J genes are TRBV14 and TRBJ1-1, with 7 nucleotides matching TRBD1. V was clipped by 2 bases and J by 0 bases; unmatched bases: 6. The CDR3 is 16 amino acids. CDR1 is SGHDN and CDR2 is FVKESK in the germline V gene. The CDR3 reads CASSQTTGLMNTEAFF. CDR3 DNA sequence: TGTGCCAGCAGCCAAACGACAGGGCTCATGAACACTGAAGCTTTCTTT.

J is TRBJ2-6 and V is TRBV23-1; no firm D call. TRBV23-1 counts as an open reading frame of uncertain function. The CDR3 is made up of 13 amino acids. Trimming took 7 bases from V and 1 from J, leaving 5 bases between them. The chain's CDR3 is CASNGSGANVLTF. In DNA, the CDR3 is TGCGCCAGCAACGGGTCTGGGGCCAACGTCCTGACTTTC.

The CDR3: CASSMSQGMYEQYF. In DNA form, the CDR3 reads TGTGCCAGTAGTATGAGCCAGGGGATGTACGAGCAGTACTTC. The V and J genes are TRBV19 and TRBJ2-7; possibly TRBD1 for D (6 bases). V was pared by 3 bases and J by 4 bases, with 13 bases between. This CDR3 is built from 14 residues. Germline V gene lookup returns CDR1 LNHDA and CDR2 SQIVND (reference sequence).

The chain uses TRBV5-6 and TRBJ2-5, with a possible D match to TRBD1 (6 bases). The CDR3 is 15 amino acids. The germline gives CDR1 SGHDT, CDR2 YYEEEE. V shed 0 bases and J shed 5 bases, with 14 bases lying between them. CDR3 sequence: CASSLGDRGYETQYF. The CDR3, as DNA: TGTGCCAGCAGCTTGGGTGATAGGGGGTATGAGACCCAGTACTTC.

The J gene is TRBJ1-2, the V gene TRBV7-2; D unresolved. The germline gives CDR1 SGHTA, CDR2 FQGNSA. The V end lost 1 base, the J end lost 4 bases, and 10 bases lay between the germline ends. The CDR3 is 14 amino acids. The CDR3 here is CASSLVVAGYGYTF. The CDR3 nucleotides read TGTGCCAGCAGCTTAGTGGTGGCAGGCTATGGCTACACCTTC. Supplemented by reference TRBV7-2 and TRBJ1-2, the full variable domain reads GAGVSQSPSNKVTEKGKDVELRCDPISGHTALYWYRQSLGQGLEFLIYFQGNSAPDKSGLPSDRFSAERTGGSVSTLTIQRTQQEDSAVYLCASSLVVAGYGYTFGSGTRLTVV.